These 18 T cell receptor beta chains were sequenced from one sample in a study of OX40 agonist ivuxolimab in advanced cancers. This table comes from immunoSEQ multiplex PCR, and its TCRdb copy is limited to in-frame clones, with some not included. Altogether approximately 13,000 clones are present, 80% being singletons, with the ten largest covering about 14%. This specimen was CD4+ or CD8+ T cells sorted from blood, taken in a trial of the OX40 agonist ivuxolimab. These TCRs come from an adult with an advanced solid tumor such as melanoma, head and neck, liver or kidney cancer.

The V gene is TRBV4-1, the J gene TRBJ1-6; the D is unclear. Trimming removed 1 base from V and 9 bases from J, with 4 bases in between. This CDR3 spans 12 amino acids. Germline assignment: CDR1 MGHRA and CDR2 YSYEKL. The CDR3 nucleotides are TGCGCCAGCAGCCAAGGCGCTTCACCCCTCCACTTT. Residues: CASSQGASPLHF.

The CDR3 loop reads CSVASTSSYTDTQYF. The CDR3 DNA reads as TGCAGCGTTGCGTCGACTAGCTCATACACAGATACGCAGTATTTT. The chain couples TRBV29-1 to TRBJ2-3, with 7 bases matching TRBD2. Germline V gives CDR1 SQVTM, CDR2 ANQGSEA. Losses at the gene ends were 4 bases for V and 2 bases for J; bases not matched to a gene: 9. The CDR3 has 15 residues.

The chain carries TRBV7-9 and TRBJ2-1; D may be TRBD1 (5 bases). The CDR3 sequence is 14 residues long. Germline V gene lookup returns CDR1 SEHNR and CDR2 FQNEAQ (reference sequence). V was pared by 2 bases and J by 2 bases, with 7 bases between. The CDR3 DNA reads as TGTGCCAGCAGCTTATTAGGGGCCTACAATGAGCAGTTCTTC. Its translation is CASSLLGAYNEQFF.

J is TRBJ1-4 and V is TRBV11-3; D is undetermined. Trimming took off 7 bases at V and 0 bases at J, with 15 bases between the two ends. Looked up from germline, CDR1 is SGHNT and CDR2 is YENEEA. CDR3 length: 16 amino acids. CDR3 nucleotide sequence: TGTGCCAGCATACACTTGGTAAGTGCAACTAATGAAAAACTGTTTTTT. Its translation is CASIHLVSATNEKLFF.

This clone appeared a few times. The chain couples TRBV4-2 to TRBJ2-1; TRBD1 or TRBD2 may be the D gene (6 bases each). V gave up 1 base and J gave up 5 bases, with 9 bases separating them. From germline, CDR1 is LGHNA and CDR2 YNFKEQ. The length of the CDR3 is 14 residues. The CDR3 DNA reads as TGTGCCAGCAGCCAAGGGGGGGCCCACAATGAGCAGTTCTTC. It translates to CASSQGGAHNEQFF.

The rearrangement links TRBV29-1 to TRBJ1-2; no clear D. There are 13 residues in the CDR3. Germline V CDR1 and CDR2: SQVTM, ANQGSEA. The V and J ends lost 1 base and 1 base respectively, with 7 bases between them. The CDR3 DNA sequence: TGCAGCGTTGAAGGTGGCTATAACTATGGCTACACCTTC. Translating it yields CSVEGGYNYGYTF. The whole variable domain, remainder taken from reference TRBV29-1 and TRBJ1-2, is SAVISQKPSRDICQRGTSLTIQCQVDSQVTMMFWYRQQPGQSLTLIATANQGSEATYESGFVIDKFPISRPNLTFSTLTVSNMSPEDSSIYLCSVEGGYNYGYTFGSGTRLTVV.

V gene TRBV5-1 combines with J gene TRBJ2-7, with a tentative D call TRBD1 (6 bases). Trimming left V 4 bases short and J 2 bases short, with 10 bases between. The CDR3 sequence is 13 residues long. The germline V gene encodes CDR1 SGHRS and CDR2 YFSETQ. The chain's CDR3 is CASSPYRAYEQYF. The CDR3 coding sequence is TGCGCCAGCAGCCCCTACAGGGCCTACGAGCAGTACTTC.

This chain links TRBV19 with TRBJ1-1, with a weak D call TRBD1 (6 bases). CDR3 length equals 12 residues. CDR1 is LNHDA and CDR2 is SQIVND in the germline V gene (reference sequence). The V gene lost 4 bases and the J gene lost 8 bases, with 11 bases spanning the gap. In nucleotides, the CDR3 is TGTGCCAGTAGTACCAACACAGGGGAAGCTTTCTTT. Translating it yields CASSTNTGEAFF.

V gene TRBV5-8 combines with J gene TRBJ2-7; a weak D match, TRBD2 (7 bases). CDR1 and CDR2 (germline): SGHTS, YDEGEE. V was shortened by 3 bases and J by 3 bases, with 19 bases between the two germline ends. The CDR3 has 16 amino acids. CDR3 sequence reads: CASSSTGGPGDYEQYF. The DNA of the CDR3 is TGTGCCAGCAGCTCCACCGGGGGGCCCGGTGACTACGAGCAGTACTTC.

The chain combines TRBV4-1 with TRBJ2-7, with D possibly matching TRBD1 (5 bases). The germline gives CDR1 MGHRA, CDR2 YSYEKL. With 1 base removed from V and 0 bases from J, the gap between germline ends came to 10 bases. The CDR3 covers 15 residues. This CDR3 is CASSQVQGNSYEQYF. CDR3 in DNA: TGCGCCAGCAGCCAAGTGCAGGGTAACTCCTACGAGCAGTACTTC.

This rearrangement joins TRBV25-1 to TRBJ1-2; 7 nucleotides line up with TRBD1. CDR3 length: 14 residues. V gave up 3 bases and J gave up 5 bases; unmatched junction bases: 6. CDR1 is MGHDK, CDR2 SYGVNS, per germline. The DNA of the CDR3 is TGTGCCAGCAGTGAGCCTGGACAGGATTATGGCTACACCTTC. Protein: CASSEPGQDYGYTF.

The CDR3 region has the DNA TGTGCCAGCAGTTACTCGTTGAACACTGAAGCTTTCTTT. Protein product: CASSYSLNTEAFF. The chain uses TRBV6-6 and TRBJ1-1, with no clear D. Trimming took off 0 bases at V and 0 bases at J, with 2 bases between the two ends. This CDR3 region has 13 residues. Per germline, CDR1 MNHNY and CDR2 SVGAGI (reference sequence).

The V gene is TRBV7-9, the J gene TRBJ2-1, with TRBD2 as a possible D gene (5 bases). This CDR3 contains 14 residues. The V end lost 1 base, the J end lost 9 bases, and 13 bases lay between the germline ends. The germline V gene encodes CDR1 SEHNR and CDR2 FQNEAQ (reference sequence). The CDR3 sequence: CASSLDAVGSEQFF. CDR3 bases: TGTGCCAGCAGCTTAGATGCGGTGGGGAGTGAGCAGTTCTTC.

V is TRBV7-6 and J is TRBJ2-7, with 7 bases lining up with TRBD1. The J segment lost 0 bases and the V segment lost 5 bases, leaving 7 bases of the junction unmatched. The CDR3 spans 15 residues. Germline CDR1 reads SGHVS; CDR2 reads FNYEAQ. The CDR3 coding sequence is TGTGCCAGCAGCATAAACCGGGACAGCTCCTACGAGCAGTACTTC. As protein: CASSINRDSSYEQYF.

The chain carries TRBV5-5 and TRBJ1-2; 7 bases line up with TRBD1. V shed 4 bases and J 8 bases; nucleotides not matched to a gene: 11. CDR3 length: 14 residues. Germline V gene data show CDR1 as SGHKS and CDR2 as YYEKEE (reference sequence). CDR3 amino acids: CASSGGTALEGYTF. CDR3 DNA sequence: TGTGCCAGCAGCGGAGGGACAGCCCTAGAGGGCTACACCTTC.

J is TRBJ1-2 and V is TRBV10-2; D unresolved. V lost 2 bases and J lost 3, with 13 bases in between. The CDR3 spans 15 residues. CDR1 and CDR2 from the germline V gene are WSHSY and SAAADI. The DNA for the CDR3 is TGCGCCAGCAGTGAGCCCAGAAGAAGGGACTATGGCTACACCTTC. Amino acids: CASSEPRRRDYGYTF.

The rearrangement links TRBV6-5 to TRBJ1-2, with 8 bases fitting TRBD1. This CDR3 spans 14 amino acids. Germline assignment: CDR1 MNHEY and CDR2 SVGAGI. V was clipped by 5 bases and J by 4 bases; unmatched bases: 6. The CDR3 protein is CASSRTGRSYGYTF. Written as DNA, the CDR3 is TGTGCCAGCAGTCGGACAGGGAGAAGCTATGGCTACACCTTC.

A few counts support this clone. The junction differs from germline at one of its ends, possibly a read error. V usage is TRBV6-4 and J usage is TRBJ1-5; TRBD1 aligns across 8 bases. CDR1 MRHNA and CDR2 SNTAGT come from the germline V gene. This CDR3 spans 16 amino acids. The CDR3 coding sequence is TGTGCCAGCAGTTACTCAGGACAGGGCAGCAATCAGCCCCAGCATTTT. Encoded protein: CASSYSGQGSNQPQHF.